These 14 T cell receptor beta chains came from one sample sequenced in a study of shared clonotypes between healthy human individuals. Naive CD8 cells were CD45RO-negative, positively selected for CCR7, excluding terminally differentiated effector memory CD45RA+ cells. Produced via immunoSEQ multiplex PCR; TCRdb's table is partial and in-frame only. The data hold about 2.2 million clones, with 93% observed a single time. Material for sequencing was naive CD8+ T cells from PBMCs. The receptors shown here come from a man between 18 and 29 years old in good health. Some clones in this sample may be carry-over from other donors' samples.

This rearrangement joins TRBV7-2 to TRBJ2-3; no firm D call. The CDR3 is 13 residues long. The germline V and J ends were trimmed by 5 bases and 2 bases, with 8 bases remaining between them. Looked up from germline, CDR1 is SGHTA and CDR2 is FQGNSA. The CDR3 DNA reads as TGTGCCAGCAGCCCTATTATCACAGATACGCAGTATTTT. It yields the protein CASSPIITDTQYF.

The chain employs TRBV19 and TRBJ2-2; D is perhaps TRBD1 or TRBD2 (5 bases each). The V gene lost 4 bases and the J gene lost 2 bases, with 23 bases spanning the gap. Germline V lookup: CDR1 LNHDA, CDR2 SQIVND (reference sequence). This CDR3 region has 19 residues. In DNA form, the CDR3 reads TGTGCCAGTAGTACCCCCCGGGCTAGCCATGGGGCAAACACCGGGGAGCTGTTTTTT. Amino acid sequence: CASSTPRASHGANTGELFF. Filled out from reference TRBV19 and TRBJ2-2, the complete variable domain reads DGGITQSPKYLFRKEGQNVTLSCEQNLNHDAMYWYRQDPGQGLRLIYYSQIVNDFQKGDIAEGYSVSREKKESFPLTVTSAQKNPTAFYLCASSTPRASHGANTGELFFGEGSRLTVL.

The chain is built from TRBV9 and TRBJ2-3, with D perhaps TRBD2 (6 bases). Trimming stripped 0 bases from V and 4 bases from J, with 12 bases between. The CDR3 length is 15 residues. Looked up from germline, CDR1 is SGDLS and CDR2 is YYNGEE. The CDR3, as DNA: TGTGCCAGCAGCGTAGACGGGAGTACGGCAGATACGCAGTATTTT. Translated, it gives CASSVDGSTADTQYF.

The rearrangement uses TRBV30 and TRBJ2-1; D is undetermined. This CDR3 spans 14 amino acids. The germline V gene has CDR1 GTSNPN and CDR2 SVGIG (reference sequence). V shed 5 bases and J shed 2 bases, with 13 bases lying between them. Here the CDR3 reads CAWGNRGAYNEQFF. The CDR3 DNA reads TGTGCCTGGGGGAACCGAGGTGCCTACAATGAGCAGTTCTTC.

The rearrangement uses TRBV5-1 and TRBJ1-1; unclear D gene. The germline gives CDR1 SGHRS, CDR2 YFSETQ. V lost 0 bases and J 4 bases, leaving 7 bases between the germline ends. This CDR3 region has 13 residues. The DNA of the CDR3 is TGCGCCAGCAGCTTGGGACCGAGCACTGAAGCTTTCTTT. This encodes CASSLGPSTEAFF.

The V gene is TRBV14, the J gene TRBJ2-7; TRBD1 is a possible D gene (6 bases). CDR3 length equals 14 residues. Germline CDR1 SGHDN, CDR2 FVKESK. Trimming shortened V by 4 bases and J by 2 bases, and 12 bases separated the two germline ends. This CDR3 is CASSPYGTPYEQYF. CDR3 nucleotides: TGTGCCAGCAGCCCATACGGGACACCCTACGAGCAGTACTTC. Full variable domain (outside the CDR3, taken from reference TRBV14 and TRBJ2-7): EAGVTQFPSHSVIEKGQTVTLRCDPISGHDNLYWYRRVMGKEIKFLLHFVKESKQDESGMPNNRFLAERTGGTYSTLKVQPAELEDSGVYFCASSPYGTPYEQYFGPGTRLTVT.

The chain recombines TRBV5-6 with TRBJ2-7, with 7 positions matching TRBD2. The CDR3 sequence is 14 residues long. The V segment lost 3 bases and the J segment 3 bases; nucleotides outside the gene matches: 6. Germline assignment: CDR1 SGHDT and CDR2 YYEEEE. This CDR3 reads CASSYSGLVYEQYF. CDR3 DNA sequence: TGTGCCAGCAGCTACTCAGGACTAGTCTACGAGCAGTACTTC.

For this clone: The sample has other DNA sequences that encode this CDR3 too. V usage is TRBV27 and J usage is TRBJ1-5; maybe TRBD1 (5 bases). The CDR3 extends over 15 amino acids. The germline V gene encodes CDR1 MNHEY and CDR2 SMNVEV (reference sequence). Deletions cut 4 bases from V and 1 base from J, with 11 bases between. The CDR3 here is CASSSNRDSNQPQHF. DNA of the CDR3: TGTGCCAGCAGTTCTAACCGGGACAGCAATCAGCCCCAGCATTTT.

The genes are TRBV4-3 and TRBJ2-7, with D perhaps matching TRBD2 (6 bases). V shed 6 bases and J shed 0 bases, with 12 bases lying between them. Germline CDR1 is LGHNA and CDR2 is YSLEER. The CDR3 consists of 14 residues. CDR3 residues: CASSPGRSSYEQYF. CDR3 sequence (DNA): TGCGCCAGCAGTCCGGGGAGGAGCTCCTACGAGCAGTACTTC.

As concerns this clone: The sample has other DNA sequences that encode this CDR3 too. V is TRBV27 and J is TRBJ2-1, with D perhaps matching TRBD2 (5 bases). Germline V gene lookup returns CDR1 MNHEY and CDR2 SMNVEV (reference sequence). Trimming shortened V by 0 bases and J by 0 bases, and 9 bases separated the two germline ends. The CDR3 has 16 amino acids. This CDR3 reads CASSLSLGDSYNEQFF. DNA of the CDR3: TGTGCCAGCAGTTTATCCCTCGGGGACTCCTACAATGAGCAGTTCTTC.

This clone was found once. The chain combines TRBV2 with TRBJ2-3; D uncertain. V gave up 3 bases and J gave up 4 bases, with 5 bases separating them. Germline lookup yields CDR1 SNHLY and CDR2 FYNNEI. The CDR3 has 12 amino acids. The CDR3 nucleotides read TGTGCCAGCAGTGATAGCTCAGATACGCAGTATTTT. Translation gives CASSDSSDTQYF.

V is TRBV27 and J is TRBJ2-1; D is ambiguous. Germline values: CDR1 MNHEY, CDR2 SMNVEV (reference sequence). The ends were cut back, 3 bases at V and 3 bases at J, with 12 bases in the middle. The CDR3 runs 15 residues. The CDR3 protein is CASSFQFSYYNEQFF. The CDR3 nucleotides read TGTGCCAGCAGTTTCCAATTCTCTTACTACAATGAGCAGTTCTTC.

The rearrangement joins TRBV6-1 to TRBJ1-3; 7 bases line up with TRBD1. Per germline, CDR1 MNHNS and CDR2 SASEGT. The CDR3 extends over 14 amino acids. The V and J ends lost 7 bases and 3 bases, in that order; junction bases with no gene match: 6. The CDR3 DNA reads TGTGCCAGCATGGAGACAGGGTTTGGAAACACCATATATTTT. Translating it yields CASMETGFGNTIYF.

This clone was observed once. The V gene is TRBV6-1, the J gene TRBJ2-1; D gene ambiguous. The CDR3 length is 15 residues. CDR1 MNHNS and CDR2 SASEGT come from the germline V gene. With 4 bases removed from V and 2 bases from J, the gap between germline ends came to 12 bases. The CDR3 DNA follows: TGTGCCAGCAGTGGGGGTATCACTACCTACAATGAGCAGTTCTTC. This codes for CASSGGITTYNEQFF.